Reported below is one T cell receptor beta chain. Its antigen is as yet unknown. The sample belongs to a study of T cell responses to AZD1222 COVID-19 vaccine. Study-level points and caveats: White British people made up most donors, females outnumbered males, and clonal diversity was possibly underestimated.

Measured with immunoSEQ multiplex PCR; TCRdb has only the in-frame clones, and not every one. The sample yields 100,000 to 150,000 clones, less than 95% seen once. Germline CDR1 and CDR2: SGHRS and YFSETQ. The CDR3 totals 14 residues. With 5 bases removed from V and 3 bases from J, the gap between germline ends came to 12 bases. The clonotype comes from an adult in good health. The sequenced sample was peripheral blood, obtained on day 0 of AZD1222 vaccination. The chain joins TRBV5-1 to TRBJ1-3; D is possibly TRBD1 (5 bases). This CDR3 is CASRTQGDGNTIYF. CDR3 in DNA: TGCGCCAGCAGAACTCAGGGAGATGGAAACACCATATATTTT.